Below, 12 T cell receptor beta chains from the same sample are listed, as sequenced in a study of OX40 agonist ivuxolimab in advanced cancers. Generated by immunoSEQ multiplex PCR, the TCRdb table keeps only in-frame clones and is missing some. The profile covers roughly 56,000 clones, with around 85% appearing a single time and approximately 0.92% taken by the ten largest. This sample comprised CD4+ or CD8+ T cells sorted from blood, obtained in a trial of the OX40 agonist ivuxolimab. The receptors originated from an adult with an advanced solid tumor such as melanoma, head and neck, liver or kidney cancer.

The chain is built from TRBV6-1 and TRBJ1-5; TRBD1 might be the D (6 bases). The germline V gene encodes CDR1 MNHNS and CDR2 SASEGT. V lost 2 bases to trimming and J lost 3 bases, with 17 bases between them. This CDR3 contains 17 residues. The CDR3 protein is CASSEFGGGQPNQPQHF. The CDR3 DNA is TGTGCCAGCAGTGAATTTGGGGGAGGACAGCCCAATCAGCCCCAGCATTTT.

In this sample, this clone turned up once. The J gene is TRBJ1-2, the V gene TRBV25-1; maybe TRBD1 (5 bases). V was clipped by 8 bases and J by 6 bases, with 22 bases between them. The germline gives CDR1 MGHDK, CDR2 SYGVNS. The CDR3 length is 15 residues. DNA of the CDR3: TGTGCCAGCTCACCCCTTGGGGCAGCTCCGAATGGCTACACCTTC. Its translation: CASSPLGAAPNGYTF.

The rearrangement joins TRBV5-1 to TRBJ1-1, with 7 nucleotides matching TRBD1. Trimming at V came to 2 bases and at J to 1 base, leaving 11 bases not matched to a gene. CDR1 SGHRS and CDR2 YFSETQ come from the germline V gene. The CDR3 covers 17 residues. The CDR3, as DNA: TGCGCCAGCAGCTTACAGACAGGGTGGAGGGAGAACACTGAAGCTTTCTTT. This encodes CASSLQTGWRENTEAFF.

The chain combines TRBV28 with TRBJ1-1; a weak D match, TRBD1 (6 bases). CDR3 length: 13 residues. V was clipped by 5 bases and J by 1 base, with 8 bases between them. Germline CDR1 and CDR2: MDHEN and SYDVKM. CDR3 DNA: TGTGCCAGCAGTGTCAGGGGGAACACTGAAGCTTTCTTT. Translation: CASSVRGNTEAFF.

The chain uses TRBV7-6 and TRBJ1-6; a weak D match, TRBD1 (5 bases). The germline gives CDR1 SGHVS, CDR2 FNYEAQ. The V end was cut by 6 bases, the J end by 7 bases, with 13 bases between. The CDR3 is made up of 14 amino acids. CDR3 sequence: CASRFRGRNSPLHF. The CDR3 DNA is TGTGCCAGCAGGTTTCGGGGGAGGAATTCACCCCTCCACTTT.

V gene TRBV19 combines with J gene TRBJ1-6; D uncertain. V lost 7 bases and J 9 bases, leaving 16 bases between the germline ends. Germline V lookup: CDR1 LNHDA, CDR2 SQIVND (reference sequence). The CDR3 runs to 14 residues. CDR3 nucleotides: TGTGCCAGTATGGGAAGGTCTGTCGGTTCACCCCTCCACTTT. Translating gives CASMGRSVGSPLHF.

The chain uses TRBV28 and TRBJ1-5; tentative D call: TRBD1 (5 bases). The V gene lost 5 bases and the J gene lost 2 bases, with 16 bases spanning the gap. Germline lookup yields CDR1 MDHEN and CDR2 SYDVKM. The CDR3 spans 16 residues. The CDR3 DNA reads TGTGCCAGCAGTCCTCAGGGATTGGGGGGCAATCAGCCCCAGCATTTT. As protein: CASSPQGLGGNQPQHF.

This clone showed up just once. This chain connects TRBV19 to TRBJ2-6; 8 bases agree with TRBD1. CDR1 and CDR2 from the germline V gene are LNHDA and SQIVND (reference sequence). CDR3 length equals 17 residues. V shed 5 bases and J 0 bases; nucleotides not matched to a gene: 6. CDR3: CASSPRQGSSGANVLTF. CDR3 DNA: TGTGCCAGTAGTCCTAGACAGGGGAGCTCTGGGGCCAACGTCCTGACTTTC. The full variable domain, rest sourced from reference TRBV19 and TRBJ2-6, is DGGITQSPKYLFRKEGQNVTLSCEQNLNHDAMYWYRQDPGQGLRLIYYSQIVNDFQKGDIAEGYSVSREKKESFPLTVTSAQKNPTAFYLCASSPRQGSSGANVLTFGAGSRLTVL.

This rearrangement joins TRBV11-1 to TRBJ2-3; 7 bases fit TRBD2. This CDR3 contains 15 residues. The ends lost 0 bases at V and 4 bases at J; junction bases unmatched: 4. Germline lookup yields CDR1 SGHAT and CDR2 FQDESV (reference sequence). The CDR3 is CASSLARTRADTQYF. The CDR3 bases are TGTGCCAGCAGCTTAGCACGGACTAGAGCAGATACGCAGTATTTT.

This clone showed up just a few times. The V gene is TRBV2, the J gene TRBJ2-5; 7 bases map to TRBD1. Germline CDR1 reads SNHLY; CDR2 reads FYNNEI. Unmatched junction bases numbered 6, after V lost 1 base and J lost 4 bases. The CDR3 consists of 15 residues. The CDR3 sequence is CASSEGAQGLETQYF. CDR3 nucleotide sequence: TGTGCCAGCAGTGAAGGGGCACAGGGGTTAGAGACCCAGTACTTC. Variable domain in full (rest from reference TRBV2 and TRBJ2-5): EPEVTQTPSHQVTQMGQEVILRCVPISNHLYFYWYRQILGQKVEFLVSFYNNEISEKSEIFDDQFSVERPDGSNFTLKIRSTKLEDSAMYFCASSEGAQGLETQYFGPGTRLLVL.

The chain links TRBV28 to TRBJ1-1; TRBD1 might be the D (6 bases). This CDR3 comprises 13 residues. Between the trimmed V and J ends, which lost 2 bases and 6 bases, there was a span of 10 bases. Germline V gene data show CDR1 as MDHEN and CDR2 as SYDVKM. CDR3 bases: TGTGCCAGCAGTTTACCGGGGGCCGCTGAAGCTTTCTTT. This encodes CASSLPGAAEAFF.

The chain links TRBV29-1 to TRBJ1-4, with a tentative D call TRBD1 (5 bases). The CDR3 runs 13 residues. Germline V gives CDR1 SQVTM, CDR2 ANQGSEA. V gave up 7 bases and J gave up 4 bases, with 13 bases separating them. CDR3 sequence: CSARDGNNEKLFF. The CDR3 DNA reads TGCAGCGCCCGGGACGGAAATAATGAAAAACTGTTTTTT.